A selection of T cell receptor beta chains follows, all from one sample in a study of T cell responses to AZD1222 COVID-19 vaccine. Data came from immunoSEQ multiplex PCR; TCRdb stores just in-frame clones and leaves some out. The sample gives 160,000 or so clones, about 89% of which show up once; 1.6% is in the top ten. The sample consisted of peripheral blood, taken on day 0 of AZD1222 vaccination. All receptors derive from an adult in good health. The CDR3 runs from the conserved cysteine through the conserved F or W.

V: TRBV3-1/TRBV3-2
J: TRBJ2-3
CDR3: CASSQEGGLAVGTQYF

V: TRBV19
J: TRBJ2-2
CDR3: CASSISGARTGELFF

V: TRBV11-2
J: TRBJ2-7
CDR3: CASSLGPSPYEQYF

V: TRBV7-6
J: TRBJ2-3
CDR3: CASSPLSAGYTDTQYF

V: TRBV9
J: TRBJ2-1
CDR3: CASSVAGGSYNEQFF

V: TRBV14
J: TRBJ1-2
CDR3: CASSAYRGANYGYTF

V: TRBV28
J: TRBJ1-2
CDR3: CASSTTGLSNYGYTF

V: TRBV28
J: TRBJ1-3
CDR3: CASSSPTGVGNTIYF

V: TRBV7-3
J: TRBJ1-5
CDR3: CASSITGDPNQPQHF

V: TRBV6-5
J: TRBJ2-1
CDR3: CASSSGLAGLENEQFF

V: TRBV10-3
J: TRBJ1-1
CDR3: CAIGRGGDTEAFF

V: TRBV28
J: TRBJ2-2
CDR3: CASSRTLAGAVLTGELFF

V: TRBV10-3
J: TRBJ2-7
CDR3: CAIGQVLEQYF

V: TRBV5-1
J: TRBJ2-1
CDR3: CASSPGLAAYNEQFF

V: TRBV6-5
J: TRBJ1-3
CDR3: CASRGGTAGNTIYF

V: TRBV30
J: TRBJ1-5
CDR3: CAWSGEGGNQPQHF

V: TRBV7-8
J: TRBJ1-2
CDR3: CASSLGTGGAGNYGYTF

V: TRBV5-1
J: TRBJ2-3
CDR3: CASSLARDITGDTQYF

V: TRBV20-1
J: TRBJ1-1
CDR3: CSAGEVEAFF

V: TRBV6-7
J: TRBJ2-5
CDR3: CASSYSRGGQGETQYF

V: TRBV19
J: TRBJ2-1
CDR3: CASSIVAGGTEQFF

V: TRBV7-2
J: TRBJ1-2
CDR3: CASSLDPMSGYTF

V: TRBV3-1/TRBV3-2
J: TRBJ2-3
CDR3: CASSQMRSPDTQYF

V: TRBV7-9
J: TRBJ1-2
CDR3: CASSLAIPDGYTF

V: TRBV27
J: TRBJ1-1
CDR3: CASSRLEASREAFF

V: TRBV29-1
J: TRBJ1-5
CDR3: CSVGAATGNQPQHF

V: TRBV28
J: TRBJ1-4
CDR3: CASNGREKLFF

V: TRBV24-1
J: TRBJ2-1
CDR3: CATSESLAGAGSEQFF

V: TRBV6-5
J: TRBJ1-6
CDR3: CASRDRGLSPLHF